This T cell receptor (beta chain) is from a study of human thymus T cells. Study conclusions and caveats: Unrelated people showed highly overlapping thymic repertoires, related research reported. Biased V and J segment usage appeared in thymus and peripheral blood.

To note about this clone: Antigen specificity is unknown.

Obtained as resections during corrective heart surgery, the thymus tissue was then studied. TCRdb's copy holds only in-frame clones and misses some; the assay was immunoSEQ multiplex PCR. The sample includes about 78,000 clones, roughly 97% of them seen just once. This CDR3 has 20 residues. V dropped 0 bases and J dropped 0 bases, with 21 bases sitting between them. Germline V lookup: CDR1 KGHSH, CDR2 LQKENI. This TCR was sampled from a boy under two years old with a congenital heart defect but otherwise immunologically healthy. The sample was thymus tissue. This chain joins TRBV18 and TRBJ1-3, with D tentatively TRBD1 (5 bases). The CDR3 here is CASSPPYRQPLRPSGNTIYF. Here the CDR3 DNA reads TGTGCCAGCTCACCACCGTACCGACAGCCCCTTCGCCCCTCTGGAAACACCATATATTTT.